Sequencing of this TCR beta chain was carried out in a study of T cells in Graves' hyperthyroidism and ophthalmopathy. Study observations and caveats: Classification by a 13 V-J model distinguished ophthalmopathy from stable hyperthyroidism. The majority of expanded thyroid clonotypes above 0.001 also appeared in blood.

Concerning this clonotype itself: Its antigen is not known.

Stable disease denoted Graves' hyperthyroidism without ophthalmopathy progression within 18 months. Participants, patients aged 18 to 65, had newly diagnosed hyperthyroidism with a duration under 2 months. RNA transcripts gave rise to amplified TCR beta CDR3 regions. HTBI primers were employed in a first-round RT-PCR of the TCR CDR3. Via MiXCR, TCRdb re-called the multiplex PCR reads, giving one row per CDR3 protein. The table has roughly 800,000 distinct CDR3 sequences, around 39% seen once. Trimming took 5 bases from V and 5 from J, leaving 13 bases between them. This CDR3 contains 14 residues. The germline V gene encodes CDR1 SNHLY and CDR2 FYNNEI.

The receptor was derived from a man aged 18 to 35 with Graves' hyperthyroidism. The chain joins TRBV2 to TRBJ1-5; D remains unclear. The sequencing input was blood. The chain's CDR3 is CASSLMTDYQPQHF. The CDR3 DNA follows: TGTGCCAGCAGTTTGATGACGGATTATCAGCCCCAGCATTTT.